The present entry profiles one TCR beta chain with its context. Its antigen is undetermined. The data were taken from a study of blood T cells in healthy people across ages. Study background: Researchers report that template switching captured about one barcoded beta molecule per two T cells. Points from the study as a whole: Whereas aged donors had fewer naive CD4+ cells, long-lived donors had more of them and higher diversity.

Through a sample-barcoded 5' primer and a J-beta primer mix, a second PCR was run for about 7 to 12 cycles. In TCRdb, the 5' RACE reads were re-called with MiXCR into one record per CDR3 protein. The top ten clones hold about 18% of a sample with about 570,000 distinct CDR3 sequences, 27% of them seen once. The germline V gene encodes CDR1 MRHNA and CDR2 SNTAGT. The CDR3 covers 13 residues. Trimming stripped 6 bases from V and 4 bases from J, with 12 bases between. The receptor was derived from a woman aged 65 to 85 in good health. What was sequenced was blood. This rearrangement joins TRBV6-4 to TRBJ1-2, with a possible D match to TRBD1 (6 bases). In nucleotides, the CDR3 is TGTGCCAGCAGCTGGGGGGCCTTCTATGGCTACACCTTC. It is translated as CASSWGAFYGYTF.